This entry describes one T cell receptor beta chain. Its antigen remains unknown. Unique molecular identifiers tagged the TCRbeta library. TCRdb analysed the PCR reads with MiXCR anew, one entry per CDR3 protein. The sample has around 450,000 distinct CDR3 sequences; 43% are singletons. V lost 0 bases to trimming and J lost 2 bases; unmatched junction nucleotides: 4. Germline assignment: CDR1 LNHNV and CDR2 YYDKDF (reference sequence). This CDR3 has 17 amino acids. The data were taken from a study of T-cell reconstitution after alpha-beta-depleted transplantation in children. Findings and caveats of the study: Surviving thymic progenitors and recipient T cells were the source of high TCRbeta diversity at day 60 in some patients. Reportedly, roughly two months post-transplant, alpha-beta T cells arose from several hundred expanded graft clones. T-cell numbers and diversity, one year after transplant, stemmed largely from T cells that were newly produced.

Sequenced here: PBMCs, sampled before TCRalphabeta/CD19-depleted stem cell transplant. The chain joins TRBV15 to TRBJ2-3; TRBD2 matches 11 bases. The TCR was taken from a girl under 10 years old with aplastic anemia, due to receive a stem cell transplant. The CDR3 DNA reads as TGTGCCACCAGCAGAGACTTACTAGCGGGAGACACAGATACGCAGTATTTT. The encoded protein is CATSRDLLAGDTDTQYF.